This is a list of T cell receptor beta chains from one sample in a study of blood T cell repertoires in COVID-19. This table comes from immunoSEQ multiplex PCR, and its TCRdb copy is limited to in-frame clones, with some not included. In the table there are approximately 400,000 clones, more than 70% of which are singletons. Specimen: PBMCs or T cells enriched from blood (not recorded which). These receptors were taken from a woman under 30 who had recovered from COVID-19. Both conserved end residues are part of each CDR3. Fields, in order: D gene, V gene, clone size, J gene, CDR3 protein, CDR3 DNA. D genes are given only for firm matches. Size is omitted from some rows. Given values are once, few, many or a class for expanded clones.

D: NA; V: TRBV28; size: NA; J: TRBJ1-2; CDR3: CASSFDIPNYGYTF; DNA: TGTGCCAGCAGTTTTGACATCCCTAACTATGGCTACACCTTC
D: NA; V: TRBV30; size: NA; J: TRBJ1-6; CDR3: CAWSPQDSPDSPLHF; DNA: TGTGCCTGGAGTCCCCAGGACAGCCCCGATTCACCCCTCCACTTT
D: TRBD1; V: TRBV10-2; size: once; J: TRBJ2-7; CDR3: CASSELLGQSPYEQYF; DNA: TGCGCCAGCAGTGAGTTATTGGGACAGTCCCCCTACGAGCAGTACTTC
D: TRBD2; V: TRBV7-8; size: NA; J: TRBJ2-7; CDR3: CASSLATSGIAYEQYF; DNA: TGTGCCAGCAGCTTAGCCACTAGCGGGATTGCCTACGAGCAGTACTTC
D: TRBD2; V: TRBV11-3; size: NA; J: TRBJ2-5; CDR3: CASSSSRSDPGLQETQYF; DNA: TGTGCCAGCAGCTCCAGCCGCTCCGATCCGGGACTACAAGAGACCCAGTACTTC
D: TRBD2; V: TRBV19; size: NA; J: TRBJ2-2; CDR3: CASSIDLAGGPNTGELFF; DNA: TGTGCCAGTAGTATAGATCTAGCGGGGGGGCCAAACACCGGGGAGCTGTTTTTT
D: TRBD1; V: TRBV19; size: NA; J: TRBJ1-6; CDR3: CASSPDRGYNSPLHF; DNA: TGTGCCAGTAGTCCCGACAGGGGCTATAATTCACCCCTCCACTTT
D: TRBD1; V: TRBV29-1; size: NA; J: TRBJ1-1; CDR3: CSGGTANTEAFF; DNA: TGCAGCGGGGGGACAGCGAACACTGAAGCTTTCTTT
D: NA; V: TRBV19; size: NA; J: TRBJ1-2; CDR3: CASNSQGPNYGYTF; DNA: TGTGCCAGTAACTCACAGGGACCCAACTATGGCTACACCTTC
D: TRBD1; V: TRBV7-2; size: NA; J: TRBJ1-1; CDR3: CASSFLGQLNTEAFF; DNA: TGTGCCAGCAGCTTTTTGGGACAGCTAAACACTGAAGCTTTCTTT
D: TRBD1; V: TRBV5-8; size: NA; J: TRBJ1-1; CDR3: CASSGRDRGMDTEAFF; DNA: TGTGCCAGCAGCGGCCGGGACAGGGGGATGGACACTGAAGCTTTCTTT
D: TRBD1; V: TRBV20-1; size: NA; J: TRBJ1-1; CDR3: CSASKTGNRAFF; DNA: TGCAGTGCTAGTAAGACAGGGAATCGAGCTTTCTTT
D: TRBD1; V: TRBV27; size: NA; J: TRBJ1-6; CDR3: CASSLGAGGYSPLHF; DNA: TGTGCCAGCAGTTTAGGCGCAGGGGGATATTCACCCCTCCACTTT
D: NA; V: TRBV9; size: NA; J: TRBJ2-7; CDR3: CASSVDPTGKKREQYF; DNA: TGTGCCAGCAGCGTAGACCCAACAGGGAAGAAGCGGGAGCAGTACTTC
D: NA; V: TRBV30; size: NA; J: TRBJ1-3; CDR3: CAWSRDWNTIYF; DNA: TGTGCCTGGAGTCGGGATTGGAACACCATATATTTT
D: TRBD2; V: TRBV7-9; size: once; J: TRBJ2-4; CDR3: CASSPAGTSGGAGDIQYF; DNA: TGTGCCAGCAGCCCCGCTGGGACTAGCGGGGGGGCAGGAGACATTCAGTACTTC
D: NA; V: TRBV7-9; size: NA; J: TRBJ2-7; CDR3: CASSPRGAELNSYEQYF; DNA: TGTGCCAGCAGCCCCAGGGGGGCTGAATTAAACTCCTACGAGCAGTACTTC
D: TRBD1; V: TRBV15; size: NA; J: TRBJ1-2; CDR3: CATRLTGAMGGYTF; DNA: TGTGCCACTCGATTGACAGGGGCTATGGGTGGCTACACCTTC
D: NA; V: TRBV25-1; size: once; J: TRBJ2-1; CDR3: CASQTAYSEQFF; DNA: TGTGCCAGCCAGACAGCTTACAGTGAGCAGTTCTTC
D: TRBD1; V: TRBV9; size: NA; J: TRBJ1-2; CDR3: CASSAGQALIYGYTF; DNA: TGTGCCAGCAGCGCAGGACAGGCGTTAATTTATGGCTACACCTTC
D: TRBD1; V: TRBV28; size: NA; J: TRBJ2-7; CDR3: CASSPLTGTVTYEQYF; DNA: TGTGCCAGCAGTCCCCTCACCGGGACAGTTACCTACGAGCAGTACTTC
D: NA; V: TRBV3-1/TRBV3-2; size: NA; J: TRBJ2-5; CDR3: CASSRGRDWKTQYF; DNA: TGTGCCAGCAGTCGCGGCCGGGACTGGAAGACCCAGTACTTC
D: TRBD2; V: TRBV3-1/TRBV3-2; size: NA; J: TRBJ2-5; CDR3: CASSQTGAAGGQETQYF; DNA: TGTGCCAGCAGCCAAACCGGGGCAGCGGGGGGGCAAGAGACCCAGTACTTC
D: NA; V: TRBV28; size: NA; J: TRBJ1-1; CDR3: CASSLNLNTEAFF; DNA: TGTGCCAGCAGTTTAAACCTAAACACTGAAGCTTTCTTT
D: NA; V: TRBV2; size: NA; J: TRBJ2-7; CDR3: CASSEWFPTGGFDEQYF; DNA: TGTGCCAGCAGTGAATGGTTCCCCACAGGCGGATTTGACGAGCAGTACTTC
D: TRBD1; V: TRBV3-1/TRBV3-2; size: NA; J: TRBJ1-2; CDR3: CASSPGQLDYTF; DNA: TGTGCCAGCAGCCCGGGACAGCTTGACTACACCTTC
D: NA; V: TRBV6-5; size: NA; J: TRBJ2-7; CDR3: CASRYTQSYEQYF; DNA: TGTGCCAGCAGGTACACACAGTCCTACGAGCAGTACTTC
D: TRBD1; V: TRBV6-1; size: NA; J: TRBJ2-2; CDR3: CASSEALGIRGRRGTGELFF; DNA: TGTGCCAGCAGTGAAGCCCTCGGGATCAGGGGGCGCCGGGGGACCGGGGAGCTGTTTTTT
D: NA; V: TRBV27; size: NA; J: TRBJ1-6; CDR3: CASSLGGSGNSPLHF; DNA: TGTGCCAGCAGTTTGGGGGGAAGTGGTAATTCACCCCTCCACTTT
D: NA; V: TRBV29-1; size: NA; J: TRBJ1-2; CDR3: CSVDLKTDAGNYGYTF; DNA: TGCAGCGTTGATCTGAAGACTGATGCGGGTAACTATGGCTACACCTTC
D: NA; V: TRBV5-6; size: NA; J: TRBJ2-6; CDR3: CASSPPGTGSGANVLTF; DNA: TGTGCCAGCAGCCCGCCGGGAACTGGCTCTGGGGCCAACGTCCTGACTTTC
D: TRBD1; V: TRBV6-5; size: NA; J: TRBJ2-2; CDR3: CASSYHRGYTPGELFF; DNA: TGTGCCAGCAGTTACCACAGGGGGTATACGCCCGGGGAGCTGTTTTTT
D: TRBD1; V: TRBV4-1; size: NA; J: TRBJ1-5; CDR3: CASSQTQGNQPQHF; DNA: TGCGCCAGCAGCCAAACACAGGGGAATCAGCCCCAGCATTTT
D: NA; V: TRBV5-6; size: NA; J: TRBJ1-4; CDR3: CASSRGRGNEKLFF; DNA: TGTGCCAGCAGCAGAGGGAGGGGGAATGAAAAACTGTTTTTT
D: NA; V: TRBV28; size: few; J: TRBJ1-2; CDR3: CASSIRVNYGYTF; DNA: TGTGCCAGCAGTATCCGGGTTAACTATGGCTACACCTTC
D: NA; V: TRBV7-9; size: NA; J: TRBJ2-7; CDR3: CASSFRDKGPEQYF; DNA: TGTGCCAGCAGCTTCCGGGACAAGGGTCCCGAGCAGTACTTC
D: TRBD2; V: TRBV19; size: NA; J: TRBJ2-1; CDR3: CASSILAGGTYNEQFF; DNA: TGTGCCAGTAGTATACTAGCGGGGGGGACCTACAATGAGCAGTTCTTC
D: TRBD2; V: TRBV5-1; size: NA; J: TRBJ2-1; CDR3: CASSSGGILSYNEQFF; DNA: TGCGCCAGCAGCAGCGGGGGAATCCTCTCCTACAATGAGCAGTTCTTC
D: TRBD1; V: TRBV6-5; size: NA; J: TRBJ2-7; CDR3: CASSKGATVYEQYF; DNA: TGTGCCAGCAGTAAGGGGGCTACAGTCTACGAGCAGTACTTC
D: NA; V: TRBV4-2; size: NA; J: TRBJ2-1; CDR3: CASSQPVLSSYNEQFF; DNA: TGTGCCAGCAGCCAACCGGTCCTTAGCTCCTACAATGAGCAGTTCTTC
D: TRBD2; V: TRBV28; size: few; J: TRBJ2-7; CDR3: CASSPQGLAGTTYEQYF; DNA: TGTGCCAGCAGTCCCCAGGGACTAGCGGGGACAACGTACGAGCAGTACTTC
D: NA; V: TRBV11-3; size: NA; J: TRBJ1-1; CDR3: CASSPTPRGTEAFF; DNA: TGTGCCAGCAGCCCCACTCCCCGGGGCACTGAAGCTTTCTTT
D: NA; V: TRBV5-6; size: NA; J: TRBJ1-1; CDR3: CASSLGSSRPEAFF; DNA: TGTGCCAGCAGCTTGGGGAGCTCGCGTCCCGAAGCTTTCTTT
D: NA; V: TRBV28; size: NA; J: TRBJ1-1; CDR3: CASRVGQRYEAFF; DNA: TGTGCCAGCAGAGTTGGACAACGATATGAAGCTTTCTTT
D: NA; V: TRBV7-3; size: NA; J: TRBJ2-2; CDR3: CASTPSQPGTGELFF; DNA: TGTGCCAGCACCCCTAGCCAACCGGGCACCGGGGAGCTGTTTTTT
D: NA; V: TRBV13; size: NA; J: TRBJ1-1; CDR3: CASSLNGQLNTEAFF; DNA: TGTGCCAGCAGCCTAAATGGACAGTTGAACACTGAAGCTTTCTTT
D: NA; V: TRBV7-9; size: NA; J: TRBJ2-7; CDR3: CASSPPGAPTYEQYF; DNA: TGTGCCAGCAGCCCTCCAGGTGCCCCAACCTACGAGCAGTACTTC
D: TRBD2; V: TRBV4-1; size: NA; J: TRBJ2-3; CDR3: CASSQGLAGGTTDTQYF; DNA: TGCGCCAGCAGCCAAGGACTAGCGGGGGGAACCACAGATACGCAGTATTTT
D: NA; V: TRBV30; size: NA; J: TRBJ2-7; CDR3: CAWSVGAGEQYF; DNA: TGTGCCTGGAGTGTGGGGGCGGGCGAGCAGTACTTC
D: NA; V: TRBV11-2; size: few; J: TRBJ2-1; CDR3: CASSLGDPRSNEQFF; DNA: TGTGCCAGCAGCTTAGGTGACCCGAGGTCCAATGAGCAGTTCTTC
D: NA; V: TRBV11-2; size: NA; J: TRBJ2-3; CDR3: CASSLGVRGNTQYF; DNA: TGTGCCAGCAGCTTAGGTGTCCGGGGAAATACGCAGTATTTT
D: NA; V: TRBV7-9; size: few; J: TRBJ1-3; CDR3: CASSSTYRETEGGNTIYF; DNA: TGTGCCAGCAGCTCCACTTACAGGGAAACCGAGGGTGGAAACACCATATATTTT
D: NA; V: TRBV5-1; size: NA; J: TRBJ1-4; CDR3: CASSWGPLGEKLFF; DNA: TGCGCCAGCAGCTGGGGGCCCCTGGGTGAAAAACTGTTTTTT
D: NA; V: TRBV9; size: NA; J: TRBJ2-7; CDR3: CASSRGGYSYEQYF; DNA: TGTGCCAGCAGTCGGGGAGGATACTCCTACGAGCAGTACTTC
D: TRBD1; V: TRBV28; size: NA; J: TRBJ1-4; CDR3: CASSLYRGREKLFF; DNA: TGTGCCAGCAGTTTGTACAGGGGTCGGGAAAAACTGTTTTTT
D: TRBD1; V: TRBV5-1; size: NA; J: TRBJ2-5; CDR3: CASSETGGWETQYF; DNA: TGCGCCAGCAGCGAAACAGGGGGCTGGGAGACCCAGTACTTC
D: TRBD2; V: TRBV5-1; size: NA; J: TRBJ2-1; CDR3: CASSGTAGTSGTGEQFF; DNA: TGCGCCAGCAGCGGGACTGCCGGGACTAGCGGGACGGGTGAGCAGTTCTTC